The 10 T cell receptor beta chains below come from one sample, sequenced in a study of a mutant IDH1 vaccine in newly diagnosed glioma. These receptors' targets are unknown. Time point reported: week 5, during vaccination. Doses comprised 300 ug of mutant IDH1 20-mer peptide each, plus topical imiquimod. The data were produced by immunoSEQ multiplex PCR, yet TCRdb's version contains in-frame clones alone and is incomplete. Among tens of thousands of clones listed, 75% to 90% were seen once. The input for sequencing was peripheral blood mononuclear cells (PBMCs), taken from a glioma patient whose treatment included an IDH1 peptide vaccine. These receptors came from a middle-aged woman with glioma. Some clones in this sample may be carry-over from other donors' samples.

This clone was seen a handful of times. This chain links TRBV29-1 with TRBJ2-3, with TRBD2 as a possible D gene (5 bases). V was trimmed by 7 bases and J by 4 bases, leaving 12 bases between them. Germline CDR1 reads SQVTM; CDR2 reads ANQGSEA. The CDR3 runs to 12 residues. CDR3 DNA sequence: TGCAGCGACAAACAGAGGGCAGATACGCAGTATTTT. The encoded protein is CSDKQRADTQYF.

The chain carries TRBV18 and TRBJ1-1, with a tentative D call TRBD1 (5 bases). The length of the CDR3 is 14 residues. V was shortened by 5 bases and J by 1 base, with 11 bases between the two germline ends. Germline loops: CDR1 KGHSH, CDR2 LQKENI. CDR3 in DNA: TGTGCCAGCTCATCCCAGGGCGGGAACACTGAAGCTTTCTTT. Amino acids: CASSSQGGNTEAFF.

This chain connects TRBV4-1 to TRBJ2-3, with D maybe TRBD2 (6 bases). The CDR3 sequence is 16 residues long. Trimming removed 1 base from V and 2 bases from J, with 13 bases in between. Germline CDR1 and CDR2: MGHRA and YSYEKL. The CDR3 loop is CASSQAGTPNTDTQYF. The DNA for the CDR3 is TGCGCCAGCAGCCAAGCCGGGACTCCGAACACAGATACGCAGTATTTT.

The genes are TRBV21-1 and TRBJ2-3; the listed D gene, TRBD1, was not tested against the DNA. TRBV21-1 is reported as a pseudogene. The CDR3 spans 13 residues. CDR3 amino acids: CASGDREGDTQYF. CDR3 DNA sequence: TGTGCCAGCGGGGACAGGGAGGGAGATACGCAGTATTTT.

V is TRBV14 and J is TRBJ1-4; D is unresolved. Germline assignment: CDR1 SGHDN and CDR2 FVKESK. The length of the CDR3 is 15 residues. V was cut by 5 bases and J by 8 bases, with 18 bases left in between. CDR3 DNA sequence: TGTGCCAGCAGCTACTCCGGACTTACTCAGGAAAAACTGTTTTTT. It translates to CASSYSGLTQEKLFF.

In this sample, this clone turned up once. V gene TRBV10-3 combines with J gene TRBJ1-2; D unclear. Germline loops: CDR1 ENHRY, CDR2 SYGVKD. V gave up 0 bases and J gave up 8 bases, with 7 bases separating them. The length of the CDR3 is 12 residues. CDR3 protein: CAISESDNGYTF. As DNA, the CDR3 is TGTGCCATCAGTGAGTCTGACAACGGCTACACCTTC.

This chain connects TRBV7-8 to TRBJ1-5; the D is unclear. Looked up from germline, CDR1 is SGHVS and CDR2 is FQNEAQ. V was trimmed by 4 bases and J by 5 bases, leaving 15 bases between them. The CDR3 has 15 amino acids. This CDR3 reads CASSSSRPSYQPQHF. CDR3 DNA: TGTGCCAGCAGCTCTTCAAGACCCTCGTATCAGCCCCAGCATTTT. The whole variable domain, remainder taken from reference TRBV7-8 and TRBJ1-5, is GAGVSQSPRYKVAKRGQDVALRCDPISGHVSLFWYQQALGQGPEFLTYFQNEAQLDKSGLPSDRFFAERPEGSVSTLKIQRTQQEDSAVYLCASSSSRPSYQPQHFGDGTRLSIL.

The table lists this clone with a few counts. This rearrangement joins TRBV5-1 to TRBJ1-2; D is ambiguous. CDR3 length equals 13 residues. Between the trimmed V and J ends, which lost 2 bases and 6 bases, there was a span of 11 bases. Germline CDR1 reads SGHRS; CDR2 reads YFSETQ. This chain's CDR3 is CASSFGQRDGYTF. CDR3 sequence (DNA): TGCGCCAGCAGCTTTGGGCAGAGGGATGGCTACACCTTC.

This chain connects TRBV11-1 to TRBJ2-1; maybe TRBD2 (6 bases). Germline V gene lookup returns CDR1 SGHAT and CDR2 FQDESV (reference sequence). V lost 8 bases, J lost 6 bases, and 20 bases lay in between. The CDR3 has 15 amino acids. CDR3 nucleotide sequence: TGTGCCAGCCGAGGGAGGCTAGCAGGGACCAATGAGCAGTTCTTC. Its translation: CASRGRLAGTNEQFF.

The V gene is TRBV7-9, the J gene TRBJ1-4, with D maybe TRBD1 (5 bases). The ends were cut back, 6 bases at V and 8 bases at J, with 10 bases in the middle. The CDR3 length is 12 residues. The germline gives CDR1 SEHNR, CDR2 FQNEAQ (reference sequence). The CDR3 nucleotides are TGTGCCAGCAGTAAAAGGGGCGAAAAACTGTTTTTT. This sequence encodes CASSKRGEKLFF.